This T cell receptor (beta chain) was captured in a study of shared clonotypes between healthy human individuals. The naive CD8 subset, CD45RO-negative cells positively selected for CCR7, excluded terminally differentiated effector memory CD45RA+ cells. Authors' data handling: Filtering differed for immunoSEQ, which gave only junction sequences without quality scores. Sequenced by immunoSEQ multiplex PCR; TCRdb stores in-frame clones only, minus some. V, J and clone size reflect that table, while D and trimming were determined from the DNA. The sample includes around 2,100,000 clones, just under 95% of them seen just once. Between the trimmed V and J ends, which lost 5 bases and 5 bases, there was a span of 19 bases. The CDR3 runs 17 residues. Germline CDR1 reads SSHAT; CDR2 reads FNYEAQ (reference sequence).

The sequenced sample was naive CD8+ T cells sorted from blood. The source of this sequence is a man between 18 and 29 years old in good health. V and J are TRBV7-7 and TRBJ2-6; D gene uncertain. CDR3 nucleotides: TGTGCCAGCAGCGCGGCGCCGCCACAAAGTCGGGCCAACGTCCTGACTTTC. This encodes CASSAAPPQSRANVLTF.